This T cell receptor beta chain stems from a study of blood T cells in healthy people across ages (dated by TCRdb to the mid-2010s). Regarding the research as a whole: In model experiments, roughly one uniquely barcoded TCR beta cDNA molecule per two T cells was captured by template switching. The study measured age-related changes in TCR beta repertoire diversity using deep sequencing normalized with unique cDNA molecular identifiers. The donors were split into four age groups: young (average roughly 15 years), middle-aged (about 40), aged (more than 60) and long-lived (roughly 77). To avoid experimental bias, donors of different ages were randomly spread across the sequencing lanes. Using the same blood draw, the study looked at two additional independent replicas of 1 million unique cDNA reads for two donors, one aged 18 to 30 and the other aged 80 or older. What the research found in general, with its limitations: The long-lived group showed more naive CD4+ T cells, fewer expanded clones and increased TCR diversity than the aged group, suggesting age selection. Donor CMV infection status was unknown, potentially confounding age-related changes in expanded clonotypes. Estimates of total diversity based on one million sequenced T cells were regarded as lower bounds and as underestimates. Since profiling was done on bulk unsorted PBMCs, naive and antigen-experienced compartments could not be conclusively compared. As age increased, observed TCR beta diversity per million T cells dropped in a roughly linear way, and a significant reduction was already evident by age around 41. The percentage of naive T cells measured by flow cytometry correlated strongly with observed TCR beta diversity.

Spanning cysteine to phenylalanine, the CDR3 consists of 15 amino acids. The kept DNA is CDR3 alone, 45 bases in frame from the first base. CDR1 and CDR2 are read off the germline V gene (reference sequence) as MNHEY and SMNVEV. Comments on this clonotype: Its antigen is unknown. The junction shows a germline mismatch at one end, possibly a read error.

Donors were about 36 systemically healthy Caucasian individuals from Russia aged roughly 6 to 100 years. Roughly 10 milliliters of peripheral blood were drawn from each donor into EDTA-treated Vacutainer tubes. Ficoll-Paque density-gradient centrifugation was used to isolate PBMCs, with at least 6.5 million per sample. Total RNA, at least 6 micrograms per sample, was extracted from PBMCs with Trizol reagent. For every donor, an aliquot of PBMCs went through flow cytometry to measure the percentages of naive CD45RAhigh/CD27high T cells. The method behind the library was 5' RACE. The instrument given in TCRdb is Illumina HiSeq 2500. A second PCR of roughly 7 to 12 cycles was run with a J-beta primer mix and a sample-barcoded 5' primer. A unique molecular identifier was introduced onto each TCR beta cDNA molecule by a template-switch 5' adaptor carrying 12 random nucleotides. At least 2.5 million CDR3-containing paired-end reads were obtained from each sample. First-strand cDNA was synthesized from all RNA with the Mint cDNA synthesis kit, primed by a TRBC-specific oligonucleotide. After uracil-DNA glycosylase treatment, a first 18-cycle PCR used universal primers M1SS and BC2_uni_R on all cDNA. Turning to the authors' computational methods: For normalization, 1 million high-quality reads, each with a distinct molecular identifier, were randomly selected from each sample. Instead of being binned into consensus sequences, reads that shared molecular identifiers were thrown out. MiTCR, set to a Q25 quality threshold and the strictest error-elimination algorithm, was used for CDR3 identification, clonotype clustering and error correction. A nonparametric unseen species model with Euler transformation was used to estimate a lower bound on total TCR beta diversity. TCRdb handled the public reads itself, with Q25 trimming in fastp and clone calling in MiXCR, and kept productive beta chains. Rows matching on CDR3 protein sequence are summarized as one entry with the most common DNA and genes. The V and J calls follow TCRdb's processing rather than the paper's. In this sample the table shows fewer than 900,000 distinct CDR3 sequences, more than 40% of which occur a single time. Of the sample, around a fifth falls within the top ten clones.

The sequence came from an older woman in good health. Sequencing was done on a sample of blood. This chain joins TRBV27 to TRBJ1-1; the D gene is possibly TRBD1, with 5 bases matching. The DNA sequence is TGTGCCTGCAGTTTATTCCTCTCGGGGGACACTGAAGCTTTCTTT. It encodes CACSLFLSGDTEAFF.